This entry describes one T cell receptor beta chain. Its antigen is undetermined. Donors each gave about 2.5 ml of blood. The source of the sample is a study of monozygotic twins with inflammatory bowel disease. Study observations and caveats: The co-twins with IBD showed lower TCRbeta diversity (inverse Simpson) than their healthy siblings.

Researchers put TCRalpha and TCRbeta cDNA through two nested PCRs lasting 16 and 9 cycles. From the 5' RACE reads, TCRdb lists one entry per CDR3 protein and no DNA. Its table records roughly 300,000 distinct CDR3 sequences. Germline-derived CDR1 and CDR2 are MNHEY and SMNVEV (reference sequence). This CDR3 has 16 amino acids. The chain links TRBV27 to TRBJ2-7; TCRdb picks TRBD1, but there is no DNA to check that call. Sequencing used blood. The TCR originated in a human donor with ulcerative colitis or Crohn's disease, or a healthy co-twin of an affected twin (not recorded which). This CDR3 reads CASSRNPIPSSYEQYF.